This T cell receptor (beta chain) is from a study of T cell repertoires in aging, cancer and after chemotherapy. About the research overall: Six age groups, ranging from 30 or younger to 70 or older, included the donors. About 8.1 million TCR reads made up the full dataset.

TCR beta rearrangements were amplified from peripheral blood genomic DNA. Multiplex touch-down PCR with TRB-A/B primers amplified rearranged V-D-J TRB sequences. TCRdb analysed the multiplex PCR reads with MiXCR anew, one entry per CDR3 protein. Of about 790 distinct CDR3 sequences in the sample, around three fifths were seen once. Findings and caveats of the study: Thymic emigration or peripheral T cell expansion may be impaired by lymphoid organ infiltration in hematological cancer. In each cancer cohort, median generation probability increased across chemotherapy, suggesting thymic output rebounded.

In its sample, this clonotype ranks as large. The antigen is unknown. Germline V gene sequence: CDR1 LGHNA, CDR2 YNFKEQ. The CDR3 sequence is 15 residues long. The ends lost 1 base at V and 4 bases at J; junction bases unmatched: 4. The chain joins TRBV4-2 to TRBJ1-5; 7 positions match TRBD1. This TCR derives from a human donor with a blood cancer. The sample taken for sequencing was blood. CDR3 sequence (DNA): TGTGCCAGCAGCCAAGCCCAGGGGGAGAATCAGCCCCAGCATTTT. It specifies CASSQAQGENQPQHF.